Following are 8 T cell receptor beta chains from one sample sequenced in a study of beta chain features in type 1 diabetes. Expressed TCRB transcripts were sequenced, since all the RNA that had been isolated was reverse transcribed. Libraries were prepared by immunoSEQ multiplex PCR; TCRdb keeps only in-frame clonotypes and omits some of them. The sample consists of roughly 230,000 clones, over 8.5% of them appearing once. The sample consisted of naive CD4+ T cells from blood. These receptors were obtained from a woman between 18 and 29 years old in good health.

The sample holds a few counts of this clone. The rearrangement uses TRBV6-4 and TRBJ2-3, with 7 bases lining up with TRBD2. CDR3 length equals 15 residues. Losses at the gene ends were 4 bases for V and 8 bases for J; bases not matched to a gene: 12. Germline CDR1 MRHNA, CDR2 SNTAGT. The DNA of the CDR3 is TGTGCCAGCAGTGGGGGGGGAGGCCAAGGAGGTACGCAGTATTTT. This sequence encodes CASSGGGGQGGTQYF.

This clone turned up a few times. The V and J genes are TRBV5-8 and TRBJ2-3, with D possibly being TRBD2 (6 bases). There are 16 residues in the CDR3. Germline CDR1 reads SGHTS; CDR2 reads YDEGEE. V lost 4 bases and J 6 bases, leaving 21 bases between the germline ends. In DNA form, the CDR3 reads TGTGCCAGCAGCCCGCTCGGGGGTACCCTCTTGGATACGCAGTATTTT. This translates into CASSPLGGTLLDTQYF.

This clone has just a few counts. The J gene is TRBJ2-7, the V gene TRBV10-3, with TRBD2 as a possible D gene (6 bases). V was pared by 2 bases and J by 0 bases, with 11 bases between. CDR1 ENHRY and CDR2 SYGVKD come from the germline V gene. The CDR3 contains 15 residues. CDR3 DNA sequence: TGTGCCATCAGTGAGGGGCTAGCGAACTCCTACGAGCAGTACTTC. Translation: CAISEGLANSYEQYF.

The sample holds a few counts of this clone. V usage is TRBV7-9 and J usage is TRBJ2-7; TRBD2 aligns across 10 bases. Germline V CDR1 and CDR2: SEHNR, FQNEAQ (reference sequence). The CDR3 runs 14 residues. J lost 7 bases, V lost 2 bases, and 5 bases had no gene match. The chain's CDR3 is CASSLSGGAPEQYF. The CDR3 DNA follows: TGTGCCAGCAGCTTAAGCGGGGGGGCCCCGGAGCAGTACTTC.

This rearrangement joins TRBV7-9 to TRBJ1-1; D is ambiguous. The CDR3 is made up of 13 amino acids. Germline V lookup: CDR1 SEHNR, CDR2 FQNEAQ (reference sequence). V lost 3 bases, J lost 1 base, and 6 bases lay in between. Here the CDR3 reads CASSFAENTEAFF. In DNA form, the CDR3 reads TGTGCCAGCAGCTTTGCAGAGAACACTGAAGCTTTCTTT.

This clone appeared a few times. The chain has TRBV5-6 and TRBJ2-5; the match to TRBD2 covers 13 bases. CDR1 SGHDT and CDR2 YYEEEE come from the germline V gene. The CDR3 covers 18 residues. The V gene end was trimmed by 4 bases and the J gene end by 5 bases; junction bases not matched to a gene: 14. CDR3 bases: TGTGCCAGCAGCAAGACGGGACTAGCGGGGACAACGAGGGAGACCCAGTACTTC. As protein: CASSKTGLAGTTRETQYF.

This clone has more than one count but fewer than ten. The genes are TRBV2 and TRBJ1-2; TRBD1 matches 11 bases. This CDR3 spans 15 amino acids. The V and J ends lost 6 bases and 4 bases, in that order; junction bases with no gene match: 7. Germline assignment: CDR1 SNHLY and CDR2 FYNNEI. CDR3 in amino acids: CASRTDRGRSYGYTF. The CDR3 coding sequence is TGTGCCAGCAGAACGGACAGGGGGCGTAGCTATGGCTACACCTTC.

The rearrangement joins TRBV6-5 to TRBJ2-7, with D possibly TRBD2 on 7 matching bases. This CDR3 is built from 16 residues. Germline CDR1 reads MNHEY; CDR2 reads SVGAGI. The V end was cut by 0 bases, the J end by 4 bases, with 16 bases between. The CDR3 coding sequence is TGTGCCAGCAGTTACTCGTGGGTCAGGGGAGGGTACGAGCAGTACTTC. Translated: CASSYSWVRGGYEQYF.